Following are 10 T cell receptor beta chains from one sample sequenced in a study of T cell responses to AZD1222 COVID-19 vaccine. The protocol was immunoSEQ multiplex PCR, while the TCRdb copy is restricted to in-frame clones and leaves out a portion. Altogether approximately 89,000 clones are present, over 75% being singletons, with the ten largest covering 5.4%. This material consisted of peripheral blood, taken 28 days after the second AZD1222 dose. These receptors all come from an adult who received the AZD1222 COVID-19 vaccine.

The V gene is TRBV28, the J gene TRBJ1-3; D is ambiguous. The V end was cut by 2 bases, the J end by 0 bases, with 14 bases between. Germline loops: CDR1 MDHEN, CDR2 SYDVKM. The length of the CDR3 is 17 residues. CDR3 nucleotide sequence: TGTGCCAGCAGTTTAGCCCGCGGGGTGAGCTCTGGAAACACCATATATTTT. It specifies CASSLARGVSSGNTIYF. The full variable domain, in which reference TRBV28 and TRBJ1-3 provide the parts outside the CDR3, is DVKVTQSSRYLVKRTGEKVFLECVQDMDHENMFWYRQDPGLGLRLIYFSYDVKMKEKGDIPEGYSVSREKKERFSLILESASTNQTSMYLCASSLARGVSSGNTIYFGEGSWLTVV.

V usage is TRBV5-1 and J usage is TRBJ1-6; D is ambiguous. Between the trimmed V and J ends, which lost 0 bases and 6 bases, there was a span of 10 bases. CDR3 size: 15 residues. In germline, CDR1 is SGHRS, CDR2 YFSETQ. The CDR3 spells CASSLVPGGNSPLHF. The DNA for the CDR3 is TGCGCCAGCAGCTTGGTGCCGGGCGGTAATTCACCCCTCCACTTT.

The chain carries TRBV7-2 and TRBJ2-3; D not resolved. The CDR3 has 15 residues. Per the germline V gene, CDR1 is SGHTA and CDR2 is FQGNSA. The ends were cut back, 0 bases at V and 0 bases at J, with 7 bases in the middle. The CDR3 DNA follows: TGTGCCAGCAGCTTAGCCCCAATTAGCACAGATACGCAGTATTTT. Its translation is CASSLAPISTDTQYF.

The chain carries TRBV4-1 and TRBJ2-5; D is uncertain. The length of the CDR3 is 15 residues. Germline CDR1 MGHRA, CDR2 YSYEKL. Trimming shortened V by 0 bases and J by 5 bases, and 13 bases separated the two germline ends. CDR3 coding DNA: TGCGCCAGCAGCCAAGATCTGACTTCCGGGGAGACCCAGTACTTC. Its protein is CASSQDLTSGETQYF.

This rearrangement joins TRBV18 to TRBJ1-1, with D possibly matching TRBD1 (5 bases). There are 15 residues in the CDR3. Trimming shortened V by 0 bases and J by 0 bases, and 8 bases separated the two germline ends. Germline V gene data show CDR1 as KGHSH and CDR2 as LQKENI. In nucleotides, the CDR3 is TGTGCCAGCTCACCACCGGAGGGGCTGAACACTGAAGCTTTCTTT. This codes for CASSPPEGLNTEAFF.

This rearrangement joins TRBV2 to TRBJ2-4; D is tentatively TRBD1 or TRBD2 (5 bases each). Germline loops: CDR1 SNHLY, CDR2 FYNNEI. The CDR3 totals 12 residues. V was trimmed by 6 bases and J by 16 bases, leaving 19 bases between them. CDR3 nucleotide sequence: TGTGCCAGCAGGCCCGGGACCTTTGTTAGCTACTTC. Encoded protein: CASRPGTFVSYF.

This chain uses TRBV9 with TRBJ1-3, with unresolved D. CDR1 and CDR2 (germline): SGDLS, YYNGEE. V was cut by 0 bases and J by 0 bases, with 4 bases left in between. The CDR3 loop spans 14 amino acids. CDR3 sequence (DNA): TGTGCCAGCAGCGTAGAAATCTCTGGAAACACCATATATTTT. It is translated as CASSVEISGNTIYF.

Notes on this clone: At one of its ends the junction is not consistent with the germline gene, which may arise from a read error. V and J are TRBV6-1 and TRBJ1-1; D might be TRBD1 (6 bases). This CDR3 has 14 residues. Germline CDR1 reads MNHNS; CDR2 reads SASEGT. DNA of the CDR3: TGCGCCAGCAGTGAAGGGAGGGGGTACACTGAAGCTTTCTTT. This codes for CASSEGRGYTEAFF.

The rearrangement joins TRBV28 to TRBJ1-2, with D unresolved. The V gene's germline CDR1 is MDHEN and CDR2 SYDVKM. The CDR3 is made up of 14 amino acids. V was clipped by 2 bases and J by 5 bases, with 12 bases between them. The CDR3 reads CASSLSGSRYGYTF. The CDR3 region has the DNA TGTGCCAGCAGTTTAAGCGGGAGTCGTTATGGCTACACCTTC.

For the CDR3, the DNA is TGTGCCAGCAGCTTAATGCCGGGACCAACTGGAAACACCATATATTTT. Amino acid sequence: CASSLMPGPTGNTIYF. The chain couples TRBV7-3 to TRBJ1-3; D may be TRBD1 (5 bases). CDR3 length equals 16 residues. V was shortened by 1 base and J by 2 bases, with 12 bases between the two germline ends. Germline V gives CDR1 SGHTA, CDR2 FQGTGA.